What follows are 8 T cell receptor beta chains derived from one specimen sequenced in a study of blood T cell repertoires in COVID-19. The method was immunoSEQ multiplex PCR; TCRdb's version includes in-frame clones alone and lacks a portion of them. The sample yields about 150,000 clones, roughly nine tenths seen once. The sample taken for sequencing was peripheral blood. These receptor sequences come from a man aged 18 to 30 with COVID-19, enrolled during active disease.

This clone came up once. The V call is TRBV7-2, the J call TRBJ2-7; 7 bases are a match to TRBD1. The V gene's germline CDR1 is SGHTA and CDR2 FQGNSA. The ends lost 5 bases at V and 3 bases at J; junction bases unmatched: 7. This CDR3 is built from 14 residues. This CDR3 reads CASSPNRDSYEQYF. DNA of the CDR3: TGTGCCAGCAGCCCCAACCGGGACAGCTACGAGCAGTACTTC.

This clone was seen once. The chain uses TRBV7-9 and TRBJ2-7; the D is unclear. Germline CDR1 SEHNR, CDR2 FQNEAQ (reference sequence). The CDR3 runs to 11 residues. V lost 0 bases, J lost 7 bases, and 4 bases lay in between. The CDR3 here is CASSLAREQYF. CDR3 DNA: TGTGCCAGCAGCTTAGCCCGGGAGCAGTACTTC.

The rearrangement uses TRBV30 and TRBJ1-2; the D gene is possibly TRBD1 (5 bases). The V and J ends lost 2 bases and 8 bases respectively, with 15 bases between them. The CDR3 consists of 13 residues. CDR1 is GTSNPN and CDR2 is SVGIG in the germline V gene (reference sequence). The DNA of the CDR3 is TGTGCCTGGAGTCCCGTGGGGGGGGTCGGCTACACCTTC. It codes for CAWSPVGGVGYTF.

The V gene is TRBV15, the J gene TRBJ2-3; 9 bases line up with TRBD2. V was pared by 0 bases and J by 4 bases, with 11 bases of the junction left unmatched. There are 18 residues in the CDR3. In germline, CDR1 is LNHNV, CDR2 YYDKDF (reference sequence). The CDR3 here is CATSRDPPAGGRADTQYF. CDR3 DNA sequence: TGTGCCACCAGCAGAGATCCCCCGGCGGGAGGGCGCGCAGATACGCAGTATTTT.

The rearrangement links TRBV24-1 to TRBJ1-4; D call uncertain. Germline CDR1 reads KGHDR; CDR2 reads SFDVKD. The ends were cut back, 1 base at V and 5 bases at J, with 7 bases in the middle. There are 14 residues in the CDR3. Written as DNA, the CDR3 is TGTGCCACCAGTGATTTCGAACGGAATGAAAAACTGTTTTTT. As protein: CATSDFERNEKLFF.

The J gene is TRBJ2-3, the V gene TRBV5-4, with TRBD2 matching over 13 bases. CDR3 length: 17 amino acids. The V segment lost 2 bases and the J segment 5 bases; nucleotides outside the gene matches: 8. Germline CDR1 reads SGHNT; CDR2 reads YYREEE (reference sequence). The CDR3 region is CASSLGGTSGIRDTQYF. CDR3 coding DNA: TGTGCCAGCAGCTTAGGCGGGACTAGCGGGATCCGAGATACGCAGTATTTT. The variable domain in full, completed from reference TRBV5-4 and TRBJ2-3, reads ETGVTQSPTHLIKTRGQQVTLRCSSQSGHNTVSWYQQALGQGPQFIFQYYREEENGRGNFPPRFSGLQFPNYSSELNVNALELDDSALYLCASSLGGTSGIRDTQYFGPGTRLTVL.

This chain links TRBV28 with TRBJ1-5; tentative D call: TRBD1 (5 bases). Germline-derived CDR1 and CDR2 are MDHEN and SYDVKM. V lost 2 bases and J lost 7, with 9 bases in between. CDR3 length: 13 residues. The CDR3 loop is CASSLRSGQPQHF. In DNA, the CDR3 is TGTGCCAGCAGTTTAAGGTCAGGGCAGCCCCAGCATTTT.

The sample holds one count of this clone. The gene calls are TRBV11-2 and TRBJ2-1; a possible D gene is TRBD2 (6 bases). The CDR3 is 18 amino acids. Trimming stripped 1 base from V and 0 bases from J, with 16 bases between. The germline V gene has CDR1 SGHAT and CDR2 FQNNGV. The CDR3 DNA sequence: TGTGCCAGCAGCTTAGTTATTGGGACTTTTAGCTCCTACAATGAGCAGTTCTTC. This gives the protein CASSLVIGTFSSYNEQFF.